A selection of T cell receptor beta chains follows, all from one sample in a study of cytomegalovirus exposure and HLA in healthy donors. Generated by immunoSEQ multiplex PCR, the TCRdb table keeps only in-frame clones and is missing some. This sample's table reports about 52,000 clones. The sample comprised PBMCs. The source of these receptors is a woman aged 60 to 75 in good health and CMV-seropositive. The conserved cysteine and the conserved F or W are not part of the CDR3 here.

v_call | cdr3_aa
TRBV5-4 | ASSPRTGGVSGANVLT
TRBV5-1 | ASSLGPFQETQY
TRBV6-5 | ASSYSEENTGELF
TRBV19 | ASRVGVGENEKLF
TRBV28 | ASSLLAGGLGELF
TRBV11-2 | ASSPSTGAMNTEAF
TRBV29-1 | SVKFTGTGELF
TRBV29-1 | SVVETGLGMNTEAF
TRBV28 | ASSARLGRQAEAF
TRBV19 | ASSSSRDSYGYT
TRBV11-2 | ASSLSGGAGANVLT
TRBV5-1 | ASSSLNEEKLF
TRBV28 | ASSSSGRGGQPQH
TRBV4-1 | ASSPTGAANEKLF
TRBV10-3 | ATGGGEWGTDTQY
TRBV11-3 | ASSLDSEQF
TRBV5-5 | ASSLDDWDRGHGYT
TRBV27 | ATRTSGGAYTQY
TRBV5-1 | ASSAGTGGETQY
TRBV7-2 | ASSRGSASNQPQH
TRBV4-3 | ASSQSPAGQGGNEQY
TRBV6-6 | ASSYADTDQGETQY
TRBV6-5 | ASSYVVEATEAF
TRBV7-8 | ASSLGQGAGADYT
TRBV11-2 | ASSSGTPNYGYT
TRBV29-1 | SVETGKSTQY
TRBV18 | ASPTGVHGANVLT
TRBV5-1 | ASSLGTSGGPGGDTQY
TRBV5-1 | ASSLAGGSNSYNEQF
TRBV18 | ASSREGQGYEQY
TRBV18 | ASSPLSQRYEQY
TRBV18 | ASSLGTGGHEQY
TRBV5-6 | ASSADRGRSYEQY
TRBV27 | ASSYRTAPYEQY
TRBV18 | ASYVQTNTEAF
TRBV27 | ASSWAPQGTTEAF
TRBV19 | ASSIEPRTGYNEQF
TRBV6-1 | ASSVGQGVYEQY
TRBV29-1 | SVDEGVDEQY
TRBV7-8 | ASSLRTGGNQPQH
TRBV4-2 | ASSQDNTDTQY
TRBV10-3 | AISDRVTEAF
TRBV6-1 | ASRAEGLLVTEAF
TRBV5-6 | ASKLTAGQGASPLH
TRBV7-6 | ASSRQTSSYEQY
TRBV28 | ASSLLTTGGSRGYT
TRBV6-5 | ASSPPTREKLF
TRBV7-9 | ASSLEVWGDYEQY
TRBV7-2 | ASSLDRGSSYNSPLH
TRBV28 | ASSSPTGRFNYGYT
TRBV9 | ASSPSGSSYNEQF
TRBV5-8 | ASTRDRGETQY
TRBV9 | ASSVDINYGYT
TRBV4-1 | ASSQGTGANSPLH
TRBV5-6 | ASSSRIVEGGYWANVLT